What follows are 28 T cell receptor beta chains derived from one specimen sequenced in a study of blood T cell repertoires in COVID-19. Assay: immunoSEQ multiplex PCR; the TCRdb copy retains only in-frame clones and omits some. The sample has about 230,000 clones; about nine tenths are singletons. Sequenced: peripheral blood. The origin of the receptors is a man aged 45-65 years with COVID-19, enrolled during active disease.

The chain recombines TRBV19 with TRBJ2-3; weak D call: TRBD2 (5 bases). Germline V gives CDR1 LNHDA, CDR2 SQIVND (reference sequence). The V and J ends lost 7 bases and 2 bases respectively, with 13 bases between them. CDR3 length equals 14 residues. CDR3 bases: TGTGCCAGTACCAAACTCGGGGTCACAGATACGCAGTATTTT. Translating it yields CASTKLGVTDTQYF.

V and J are TRBV18 and TRBJ2-7, with TRBD1 matching 8 bases. The CDR3 length is 14 residues. CDR1 is KGHSH and CDR2 is LQKENI in the germline V gene. The junction had 3 bases not matched to a gene; V was cut back by 0 bases and J by 5 bases. CDR3 DNA sequence: TGTGCCAGCTCACCACCACAGGGGGAAAACGAGCAGTACTTC. This codes for CASSPPQGENEQYF.

As regards this clone: The germline gene is not matched at one end of the junction; a read error may be the cause. The chain has TRBV27 and TRBJ1-5, with 7 bases aligning to TRBD1. Germline V lookup: CDR1 MNHEY, CDR2 SMNVEV (reference sequence). This CDR3 spans 15 amino acids. The DNA for the CDR3 is TGTGCCAGCAGTTCGACCCGACAGGGAGTGGAGCCTCAGCATTTT. Translating gives CASSSTRQGVEPQHF.

This chain connects TRBV5-8 to TRBJ2-3; TRBD2 agrees at 9 bases. The CDR3 sequence is 16 residues long. CDR1 and CDR2 from the germline V gene are SGHTS and YDEGEE. Trimming at V came to 0 bases and at J to 5 bases, leaving 7 bases not matched to a gene. CDR3 region: CASSLERRGGVDTQYF. The DNA of the CDR3 is TGTGCCAGCAGCTTGGAGAGGCGGGGGGGCGTAGATACGCAGTATTTT.

This clone appeared once. The CDR3 is CASSPRTASYEQYF. The CDR3 region has the DNA TGTGCCAGCTCACCACGAACTGCGTCCTACGAGCAGTACTTC. The chain couples TRBV18 to TRBJ2-7; no firm D call. The germline V gene encodes CDR1 KGHSH and CDR2 LQKENI. The CDR3 totals 14 residues. V gave up 1 base and J gave up 1 base, with 8 bases separating them.

About this clone itself: Other DNA sequences in the same sample also yield this CDR3. The CDR3 DNA reads TGTGCCACCAGCAGAGATAGGGGGACAGATACGCAGTATTTT. This gives the protein CATSRDRGTDTQYF. V gene TRBV15 combines with J gene TRBJ2-3, with D perhaps matching TRBD1 (6 bases). From germline, CDR1 is LNHNV and CDR2 YYDKDF (reference sequence). V was shortened by 0 bases and J by 3 bases, with 7 bases between the two germline ends. This CDR3 is 14 amino acids long. The entire variable domain, with the rest obtained from reference TRBV15 and TRBJ2-3, is as follows: DAMVIQNPRYQVTQFGKPVTLSCSQTLNHNVMYWYQQKSSQAPKLLFHYYDKDFNNEADTPDNFQSRRPNTSFCFLDIRSPGLGDTAMYLCATSRDRGTDTQYFGPGTRLTVL.

The chain joins TRBV29-1 to TRBJ1-2; a possible D gene is TRBD1 (5 bases). The CDR3 has 15 residues. V was cut by 0 bases and J by 3 bases, with 14 bases left in between. Germline assignment: CDR1 SQVTM and CDR2 ANQGSEA. CDR3 DNA sequence: TGCAGCGTTGAAGATCGGGGGAGGGTATACTATGGCTACACCTTC. It specifies CSVEDRGRVYYGYTF.

The chain has TRBV27 and TRBJ1-1; 9 bases map to TRBD1. The trim removed 5 bases at V and 0 bases at J, leaving 4 bases unmatched. Germline loops: CDR1 MNHEY, CDR2 SMNVEV (reference sequence). The CDR3 is 15 residues long. The DNA of the CDR3 is TGTGCCAGCAGTCCCCGGACAGGGGTGAACACTGAAGCTTTCTTT. Amino acids: CASSPRTGVNTEAFF.

The chain couples TRBV5-1 to TRBJ2-1; 9 nucleotides line up with TRBD1. The CDR3 is 14 residues long. V lost 3 bases and J lost 6; bases outside the gene matches: 4. Germline values: CDR1 SGHRS, CDR2 YFSETQ. CDR3 nucleotides: TGCGCCAGCAGCTGGGACAGGGACTCCAATGAGCAGTTCTTC. Translated, it gives CASSWDRDSNEQFF.

V is TRBV7-9 and J is TRBJ1-6; 9 bases are shared with TRBD1. V gave up 5 bases and J gave up 7 bases; unmatched junction bases: 15. Per the germline V gene, CDR1 is SEHNR and CDR2 is FQNEAQ (reference sequence). CDR3 size: 18 residues. The CDR3 here is CASSPYFQGQGKNSPLHF. The CDR3 DNA sequence: TGTGCCAGCAGCCCCTACTTTCAGGGACAGGGTAAAAATTCACCCCTCCACTTT.

The chain joins TRBV30 to TRBJ2-5; TRBD1 matches at 7 bases. CDR3 length: 13 amino acids. CDR1 is GTSNPN, CDR2 SVGIG, per germline (reference sequence). V lost 2 bases and J lost 2; bases outside the gene matches: 2. CDR3 DNA sequence: TGTGCCTGGAGTAGGGACAGACAAGAGACCCAGTACTTC. Its translation: CAWSRDRQETQYF.

The genes are TRBV11-2 and TRBJ2-5, with 13 bases aligning to TRBD2. Germline CDR1 is SGHAT and CDR2 is FQNNGV. Losses at the gene ends were 5 bases for V and 4 bases for J; bases not matched to a gene: 13. There are 18 residues in the CDR3. In DNA form, the CDR3 reads TGTGCCAGCAGCCAGGGCCTTGGACTAGCGGGAGAAGGAGAGACCCAGTACTTC. It yields the protein CASSQGLGLAGEGETQYF.

In its sample, this clone was seen once. The chain's CDR3 is CAWSVLDTQYF. The CDR3 DNA follows: TGTGCCTGGAGTGTACTAGATACGCAGTATTTT. The chain links TRBV30 to TRBJ2-3, with unresolved D. CDR3 length equals 11 residues. CDR1 and CDR2 (germline): GTSNPN, SVGIG (reference sequence). The V end lost 0 bases, the J end lost 5 bases, and 3 bases lay between the germline ends.

This chain joins TRBV19 and TRBJ2-1; D perhaps matches TRBD1 (5 bases). CDR1 and CDR2 from the germline V gene are LNHDA and SQIVND (reference sequence). The germline V and J ends were trimmed by 7 bases and 2 bases, with 15 bases remaining between them. This CDR3 has 15 residues. CDR3 amino acids: CASTRDSPAYNEQFF. The CDR3 DNA is TGTGCCAGTACTCGCGACAGCCCGGCCTACAATGAGCAGTTCTTC. Filled out from reference TRBV19 and TRBJ2-1, the complete variable domain reads DGGITQSPKYLFRKEGQNVTLSCEQNLNHDAMYWYRQDPGQGLRLIYYSQIVNDFQKGDIAEGYSVSREKKESFPLTVTSAQKNPTAFYLCASTRDSPAYNEQFFGPGTRLTVL.

The chain is built from TRBV6-6 and TRBJ2-7; D may be TRBD1 (7 bases). Germline CDR1 and CDR2: MNHNY and SVGAGI (reference sequence). CDR3 length: 14 residues. V lost 0 bases and J 7 bases, leaving 13 bases between the germline ends. CDR3 nucleotide sequence: TGTGCCAGCAGTTACTCGGAGGGGGCGAAAGAGCAGTACTTC. Translated: CASSYSEGAKEQYF.

This chain joins TRBV5-1 and TRBJ1-4, with 7 bases aligning to TRBD1. Germline values: CDR1 SGHRS, CDR2 YFSETQ. CDR3 length equals 15 residues. V lost 4 bases and J lost 0; bases outside the gene matches: 3. The CDR3 nucleotides are TGCGCCAGCAGCGTGACAGGGTCAACTAATGAAAAACTGTTTTTT. This sequence encodes CASSVTGSTNEKLFF.

Notes on this clone: The sample holds other DNA sequences that translate to the same CDR3. The rearrangement links TRBV5-1 to TRBJ2-4; D is uncertain. V lost 4 bases, J lost 1 base, and 21 bases lay in between. The germline V gene has CDR1 SGHRS and CDR2 YFSETQ. This CDR3 comprises 18 residues. The chain's CDR3 is CASSPWSTRGGAKNIQYF. In nucleotides, the CDR3 is TGCGCCAGCAGCCCCTGGTCTACCCGAGGTGGGGCCAAAAACATTCAGTACTTC.

The chain has TRBV1 and TRBJ1-1; the table's D gene call, TRBD1, was not cross checked with the DNA. TRBV1 is noted as a pseudogene. The CDR3 spans 14 residues. CDR3 DNA: TGCACCAGCAGCCACAGGACAGGGTTCACTGAAGCTTTCTTT. Its protein product is CTSSHRTGFTEAFF.

V gene TRBV9 combines with J gene TRBJ1-5; unclear D gene. The CDR3 loop spans 14 amino acids. The germline CDR1 and CDR2 sequences are SGDLS and YYNGEE. V gave up 3 bases and J gave up 7 bases, with 14 bases separating them. CDR3 residues: CASSEGEGRQPQHF. The CDR3 DNA is TGTGCCAGCAGCGAGGGAGAAGGGAGGCAGCCCCAGCATTTT.

The V and J genes are TRBV7-3 and TRBJ2-1, with a possible D match to TRBD2 (7 bases). V gave up 4 bases and J gave up 9 bases, with 25 bases separating them. CDR1 is SGHTA, CDR2 FQGTGA, per germline. The CDR3 runs to 17 residues. CDR3 coding DNA: TGTGCCAGCAGCTCCCCACCCTTTGGGAGGGGGGGTAGTGAGCAGTTCTTC. The encoded protein is CASSSPPFGRGGSEQFF.

The rearrangement joins TRBV9 to TRBJ2-5; 8 bases are a match to TRBD1. Losses at the gene ends were 5 bases for V and 5 bases for J; bases not matched to a gene: 11. In germline, CDR1 is SGDLS, CDR2 YYNGEE. The CDR3 consists of 15 residues. The CDR3 DNA reads as TGTGCCAGCAGGAAATCCGGGACAGGTGGGGAGACCCAGTACTTC. It codes for CASRKSGTGGETQYF.

This clone was seen once. J is TRBJ2-1 and V is TRBV5-1; 12 positions agree with TRBD2. This CDR3 has 18 residues. The V gene end was trimmed by 4 bases and the J gene end by 4 bases; junction bases not matched to a gene: 12. The germline CDR1 and CDR2 sequences are SGHRS and YFSETQ. The CDR3 bases are TGCGCCAGCAGCCCGGGACAACTAGCGGGGGGAGAGTACAATGAGCAGTTCTTC. This translates into CASSPGQLAGGEYNEQFF.

This clone was observed a few times. The J gene is TRBJ2-5, the V gene TRBV6-1; 8 nucleotides line up with TRBD1. The CDR3 contains 18 residues. Per the germline V gene, CDR1 is MNHNS and CDR2 is SASEGT. The V gene end was trimmed by 0 bases and the J gene end by 4 bases; junction bases not matched to a gene: 13. CDR3 region: CASSEAQNQGARGETQYF. Here the CDR3 DNA reads TGTGCCAGCAGTGAAGCACAGAACCAGGGGGCGCGAGGAGAGACCCAGTACTTC.

This clone qualifies as medium-sized. The J gene is TRBJ1-6, the V gene TRBV11-2; D is undetermined. Trimming pared 2 bases from V and 7 bases from J, leaving 9 bases between. The CDR3 has 14 amino acids. Germline V gene data show CDR1 as SGHAT and CDR2 as FQNNGV. The CDR3 DNA reads TGTGCCAGCAGCTTATTGGTACGGAATTCACCCCTCCACTTT. Protein product: CASSLLVRNSPLHF.

The chain employs TRBV20-1 and TRBJ2-7; no definite D call. The germline V and J ends were trimmed by 8 bases and 1 base, with 9 bases remaining between them. This CDR3 has 11 amino acids. Germline CDR1 DFQATT, CDR2 SNEGSKA (reference sequence). The CDR3 coding sequence is TGCAGTACCGGCGGTTCCTACGAGCAGTACTTC. Protein: CSTGGSYEQYF.

The chain employs TRBV18 and TRBJ2-1, with TRBD2 identical over 7 bases. The CDR3 has 15 amino acids. The V and J ends lost 4 bases and 5 bases, in that order; junction bases with no gene match: 8. Per the germline V gene, CDR1 is KGHSH and CDR2 is LQKENI. In nucleotides, the CDR3 is TGTGCCAGCTCACTCTCCGGGACTACTCACAATGAGCAGTTCTTC. It translates to CASSLSGTTHNEQFF.

The chain links TRBV19 to TRBJ2-6; maybe TRBD1 (6 bases). The germline V gene has CDR1 LNHDA and CDR2 SQIVND (reference sequence). V was shortened by 2 bases and J by 0 bases, with 11 bases between the two germline ends. This CDR3 is 17 amino acids long. This chain's CDR3 is CASSITGPSSGANVLTF. CDR3 DNA: TGTGCCAGTAGTATAACAGGGCCCAGCTCTGGGGCCAACGTCCTGACTTTC.

J is TRBJ2-1 and V is TRBV11-3; D remains unclear. The CDR3 consists of 16 residues. The V gene lost 1 base and the J gene lost 1 base, with 11 bases spanning the gap. Germline V lookup: CDR1 SGHNT, CDR2 YENEEA. CDR3 nucleotide sequence: TGTGCCAGCAGCTTAGGTAGCCACCAATCCTACAATGAGCAGTTCTTC. This gives the protein CASSLGSHQSYNEQFF.